Below, 20 T cell receptor beta chains from the same sample are listed, as sequenced in a study of cytomegalovirus exposure and HLA in healthy donors. PCR was performed using 60 Vbeta and 13 Jbeta primers. Some clones are missing from TCRdb's copy, which holds only in-frame ones; the method was immunoSEQ multiplex PCR. The sample contains around 40,000 clones, roughly nine tenths of which appear only once. Sequenced input: PBMCs. The receptor source for this set is a woman in her thirties or forties in good health and CMV-seropositive.

V and J are TRBV27 and TRBJ2-7, with 9 bases aligning to TRBD1. CDR3 length equals 16 residues. The trim removed 5 bases at V and 6 bases at J, leaving 14 bases unmatched. Germline assignment: CDR1 MNHEY and CDR2 SMNVEV (reference sequence). CDR3 in DNA: TGTGCCAGCAGTATTCGGAACCCGGGACAGGGTACCGAGCAGTACTTC. Its protein product is CASSIRNPGQGTEQYF.

The chain recombines TRBV27 with TRBJ1-2; 8 bases agree with TRBD1. CDR3 size: 15 residues. The germline CDR1 and CDR2 sequences are MNHEY and SMNVEV (reference sequence). V lost 5 bases, J lost 2 bases, and 7 bases stayed unmatched. CDR3 coding DNA: TGTGCCAGCAGTCTAGGTGGACAGGGAAACTATGGCTACACCTTC. Protein product: CASSLGGQGNYGYTF.

The chain has TRBV2 and TRBJ1-2, with TRBD1 identical over 12 bases. The germline V gene encodes CDR1 SNHLY and CDR2 FYNNEI. Germline trimming cut 5 bases from V and 5 bases from J; bases unmatched to any gene: 6. The CDR3 contains 15 residues. The CDR3 bases are TGTGCCAGCAGTACTGGGACAGGGGGCGGGTATGGCTACACCTTC. Amino acid sequence: CASSTGTGGGYGYTF.

J is TRBJ2-1 and V is TRBV18; 7 bases fit TRBD1. Per the germline V gene, CDR1 is KGHSH and CDR2 is LQKENI. The CDR3 is 13 residues long. The V gene end was trimmed by 8 bases and the J gene end by 3 bases; junction bases not matched to a gene: 4. In DNA form, the CDR3 reads TGTGCCAGCGACCGGACAGGCTACAATGAGCAGTTCTTC. It translates to CASDRTGYNEQFF.

The rearrangement uses TRBV5-1 and TRBJ1-2; TRBD1 matches at 9 bases. With 2 bases clipped from V and 8 bases from J, the junction kept 7 bases outside the gene matches. The CDR3 has 14 residues. The germline V gene encodes CDR1 SGHRS and CDR2 YFSETQ. This chain's CDR3 is CASSFSGTGMGYTF. The CDR3 nucleotides read TGCGCCAGCAGCTTCTCCGGGACAGGGATGGGCTACACCTTC.

The chain links TRBV5-1 to TRBJ2-3; D possibly corresponds to TRBD1 (6 bases). Germline V gene data show CDR1 as SGHRS and CDR2 as YFSETQ. V lost 7 bases and J 2 bases, leaving 20 bases between the germline ends. The length of the CDR3 is 16 residues. CDR3 nucleotides: TGCGCCAGCTCGCCTGCCGGACAGACCGTCACAGATACGCAGTATTTT. Protein: CASSPAGQTVTDTQYF.

The rearrangement uses TRBV9 and TRBJ1-1; D might be TRBD1 (6 bases). V was cut by 1 base and J by 4 bases, with 8 bases left in between. This CDR3 spans 13 amino acids. The germline V gene encodes CDR1 SGDLS and CDR2 YYNGEE. CDR3 coding DNA: TGTGCCAGCAGCGTAAGGGGGGGCACTGAAGCTTTCTTT. It yields the protein CASSVRGGTEAFF.

The chain employs TRBV5-4 and TRBJ2-1; 12 positions match TRBD2. The V gene end was trimmed by 1 base and the J gene end by 4 bases; junction bases not matched to a gene: 0. The CDR3 consists of 15 residues. From germline, CDR1 is SGHNT and CDR2 YYREEE (reference sequence). The CDR3 spells CASSLLAGGYNEQFF. In nucleotides, the CDR3 is TGTGCCAGCAGCTTGCTAGCGGGGGGGTACAATGAGCAGTTCTTC.

This chain connects TRBV19 to TRBJ2-1; TRBD2 matches 9 bases. The ends lost 1 base at V and 10 bases at J; junction bases unmatched: 8. CDR3 length: 15 residues. Germline V gives CDR1 LNHDA, CDR2 SQIVND (reference sequence). The CDR3 reads CASSIVVSGSGEQFF. In nucleotides, the CDR3 is TGTGCCAGTAGTATAGTGGTTAGCGGGAGTGGAGAGCAGTTCTTC.

The chain couples TRBV7-9 to TRBJ2-2; D perhaps matches TRBD2 (6 bases). V was shortened by 5 bases and J by 12 bases, with 13 bases between the two germline ends. In germline, CDR1 is SEHNR, CDR2 FQNEAQ (reference sequence). CDR3 size: 12 residues. CDR3 in amino acids: CASSPREEKLFF. The DNA for the CDR3 is TGTGCCAGCAGCCCTAGGGAGGAGAAGCTGTTTTTT.

The chain carries TRBV19 and TRBJ1-2, with D tentatively TRBD1 (6 bases). With 3 bases removed from V and 3 bases from J, the gap between germline ends came to 11 bases. CDR1 is LNHDA and CDR2 is SQIVND in the germline V gene (reference sequence). This CDR3 contains 14 residues. CDR3 protein: CASSIRPGDYGYTF. The CDR3 region has the DNA TGTGCCAGTAGTATCAGGCCAGGGGACTATGGCTACACCTTC.

This clone was observed a few times. The chain carries TRBV6-5 and TRBJ1-6; possibly TRBD1 for D (6 bases). Trimming removed 0 bases at V and 6 bases at J, with 9 bases between. The CDR3 has 15 residues. Germline V lookup: CDR1 MNHEY, CDR2 SVGAGI. CDR3: CASSYSGTFNSPLHF. CDR3 nucleotide sequence: TGTGCCAGCAGTTACTCCGGGACATTTAATTCACCCCTCCACTTT.

V gene TRBV6-1 combines with J gene TRBJ1-1; no reliable D call. V lost 8 bases, J lost 0 bases, and 10 bases lay in between. The CDR3 is 13 residues long. Germline V gene sequence: CDR1 MNHNS, CDR2 SASEGT. The CDR3 DNA sequence: TGTGCCAGCGTTCCTATCATGAACACTGAAGCTTTCTTT. It is translated as CASVPIMNTEAFF.

The gene calls are TRBV4-2 and TRBJ1-4, with TRBD1 identical over 7 bases. The length of the CDR3 is 14 residues. From germline, CDR1 is LGHNA and CDR2 YNFKEQ. With V trimmed by 8 bases and J by 6 bases, 9 bases remained unmatched. CDR3 coding DNA: TGTGCCAGCGGGAAAGGGGGCGCCTATGAAAAACTGTTTTTT. It codes for CASGKGGAYEKLFF.

This chain links TRBV15 with TRBJ1-4; unclear D gene. Deletions cut 5 bases from V and 3 bases from J, with 7 bases between. Per germline, CDR1 LNHNV and CDR2 YYDKDF (reference sequence). CDR3 length equals 13 residues. CDR3 nucleotide sequence: TGTGCCACCAGCCAGGAGGCTAATGAAAAACTGTTTTTT. Amino acids: CATSQEANEKLFF.

This clone is medium-sized in the sample. Other nucleotide sequences from this sample produce the same CDR3. The chain combines TRBV7-9 with TRBJ1-2; unclear D gene. The V end was cut by 5 bases, the J end by 3 bases, with 10 bases between. The CDR3 sequence is 13 residues long. In germline, CDR1 is SEHNR, CDR2 FQNEAQ (reference sequence). Here the CDR3 DNA reads TGTGCCAGCAGCCACAACCTCTACTATGGCTACACCTTC. As protein: CASSHNLYYGYTF.

The chain recombines TRBV19 with TRBJ2-3, with a weak D call TRBD2 (5 bases). Per the germline V gene, CDR1 is LNHDA and CDR2 is SQIVND (reference sequence). V shed 6 bases and J shed 0 bases, with 10 bases lying between them. This CDR3 is built from 14 residues. The CDR3 DNA sequence: TGTGCCAGTAGCGGACTCAAGAGCACAGATACGCAGTATTTT. Its protein product is CASSGLKSTDTQYF. Variable domain in full (rest from reference TRBV19 and TRBJ2-3): DGGITQSPKYLFRKEGQNVTLSCEQNLNHDAMYWYRQDPGQGLRLIYYSQIVNDFQKGDIAEGYSVSREKKESFPLTVTSAQKNPTAFYLCASSGLKSTDTQYFGPGTRLTVL.

This chain joins TRBV25-1 and TRBJ2-5; D is unclear. The CDR3 sequence is 16 residues long. CDR1 and CDR2 from the germline V gene are MGHDK and SYGVNS. Between the trimmed V and J ends, which lost 3 bases and 3 bases, there was a span of 17 bases. The CDR3 DNA sequence: TGTGCCAGCAGTGATCCTTCGCCTGCGAAGAAAGAGACCCAGTACTTC. The encoded protein is CASSDPSPAKKETQYF.

The chain has TRBV9 and TRBJ2-5; D might be TRBD2 (5 bases). The CDR3 is 14 residues long. Germline V gene lookup returns CDR1 SGDLS and CDR2 YYNGEE. The ends were cut back, 5 bases at V and 1 base at J, with 12 bases in the middle. The CDR3 loop reads CASSASGFQETQYF. Here the CDR3 DNA reads TGTGCCAGCAGTGCAAGCGGTTTCCAAGAGACCCAGTACTTC. The full variable domain, completed using reference TRBV9 and TRBJ2-5, is DSGVTQTPKHLITATGQRVTLRCSPRSGDLSVYWYQQSLDQGLQFLIQYYNGEERAKGNILERFSAQQFPDLHSELNLSSLELGDSALYFCASSASGFQETQYFGPGTRLLVL.

The V gene is TRBV10-3, the J gene TRBJ1-5; possibly TRBD1 for D (6 bases). In germline, CDR1 is ENHRY, CDR2 SYGVKD. The CDR3 runs to 16 residues. With 3 bases removed from V and 0 bases from J, the gap between germline ends came to 12 bases. The CDR3 nucleotides are TGTGCCATCAGTGAAGGGAGGGGGAATAGCAATCAGCCCCAGCATTTT. Its translation is CAISEGRGNSNQPQHF.